The T cell receptor (beta chain) under discussion was sequenced for a study of blood T cell repertoires in COVID-19. Study-level background: Both acute and convalescent COVID-19 samples were obtained from the United States, Italy and Spain.

Study processing details: Amplification of reference gene primers provided the estimated nucleated cell counts. Using immunoSEQ multiplex PCR, the repertoire was profiled, and TCRdb retains in-frame clones only, with some absent. V and J calls and clone size follow that table, whereas D and trimming were derived from the DNA. This table has 300,000 to 400,000 clones, 85% appearing once. This CDR3 is built from 14 residues. Germline assignment: CDR1 MDHEN and CDR2 SYDVKM. The V gene lost 6 bases and the J gene lost 4 bases, with 13 bases spanning the gap. Recruitment covered 20 to 25 US areas and drew participants whose ages spanned roughly 18 to 89 years. Researchers sorted participants into cohorts using their self-reported clinical history.

The rearrangement uses TRBV28 and TRBJ2-4; a weak D match, TRBD2 (7 bases). Sequenced material: PBMCs or T cells enriched from blood (not recorded which). The TCR was taken from a woman aged 25-40 years who had been exposed to COVID-19. The CDR3 DNA reads TGTGCCAGCAGCCCGGGGAGGGGGAAAAACATTCAGTACTTC. Translated: CASSPGRGKNIQYF.